A selection of T cell receptor beta chains follows, all from one sample in a study of blood T cell repertoires in COVID-19. Clones were read by immunoSEQ multiplex PCR, and TCRdb kept only the in-frame ones, dropping some. The sample consists of about 98,000 clones, approximately 82% of them appearing once. The sequenced material came from peripheral blood. The receptor set was obtained from an older man with active or convalescent COVID-19. Both conserved end residues are trimmed from each CDR3.

cdr3_aa: ASSPWTGGITGELF
v_call: TRBV5-1

cdr3_aa: ASSRSGGAGPNEQF
v_call: TRBV7-9

cdr3_aa: ASSILGGNTEAF
v_call: TRBV2

cdr3_aa: ASSLPGTSTDTQY
v_call: TRBV5-8

cdr3_aa: ASSAVTGGNEQY
v_call: TRBV10-1

cdr3_aa: ASSQRTSGGLEQF
v_call: TRBV7-9

cdr3_aa: ASSGRTTGTQY
v_call: TRBV3-1/TRBV3-2

cdr3_aa: ASSFSRLLNEKLF
v_call: TRBV7-9

cdr3_aa: ASSQGSGRETQY
v_call: TRBV14

cdr3_aa: ASSSPGTGEYGYT
v_call: TRBV27